These T cell receptor beta chains were read from a single sample in a study of blood T cell repertoires in COVID-19. TCRdb's table, derived via immunoSEQ multiplex PCR, lists solely in-frame clones and lacks some. The profile shows 100,000 to 150,000 clones, 60% to 85% of them singletons. The sequenced sample was peripheral blood. The receptor source for this set is a man between 70 and 80 years old with acute or convalescent COVID-19. The CDR3 runs from the conserved cysteine through the conserved F or W.

v_gene: TRBV3-1/TRBV3-2; j_gene: TRBJ2-7; CDR3aa: CASSQALGPFYEQYF
v_gene: TRBV18; j_gene: TRBJ1-1; CDR3aa: CASSPNGQSEAFF
v_gene: TRBV5-3; j_gene: TRBJ1-2; CDR3aa: CARSLAETGVTCYGYTF
v_gene: TRBV4-2; j_gene: TRBJ2-7; CDR3aa: CASSQDGLGRSYEQYF
v_gene: TRBV3-1/TRBV3-2; j_gene: TRBJ1-4; CDR3aa: CASSQDRVNEKLFF
v_gene: TRBV27; j_gene: TRBJ1-2; CDR3aa: CASSLSKQGAALWYGYTF
v_gene: TRBV5-1; j_gene: TRBJ1-1; CDR3aa: CASSFQGEEGTEAFF
v_gene: TRBV15; j_gene: TRBJ1-2; CDR3aa: CATSRVWGEAAGYTF
v_gene: TRBV9; j_gene: TRBJ2-5; CDR3aa: CASSVGPGEVETQYF
v_gene: TRBV19; j_gene: TRBJ1-1; CDR3aa: CASSIAQGAASTEAFF
v_gene: TRBV3-1/TRBV3-2; j_gene: TRBJ2-7; CDR3aa: CASSQSRDRSYEQYF
v_gene: TRBV5-4; j_gene: TRBJ1-2; CDR3aa: CASSSAVTNYGYTF
v_gene: TRBV29-1; j_gene: TRBJ2-3; CDR3aa: CSVDTDTTDTQYF
v_gene: TRBV19; j_gene: TRBJ1-5; CDR3aa: CASSMDRGNQPQHF
v_gene: TRBV3-1/TRBV3-2; j_gene: TRBJ1-1; CDR3aa: CASSQGRGGHTEAFF